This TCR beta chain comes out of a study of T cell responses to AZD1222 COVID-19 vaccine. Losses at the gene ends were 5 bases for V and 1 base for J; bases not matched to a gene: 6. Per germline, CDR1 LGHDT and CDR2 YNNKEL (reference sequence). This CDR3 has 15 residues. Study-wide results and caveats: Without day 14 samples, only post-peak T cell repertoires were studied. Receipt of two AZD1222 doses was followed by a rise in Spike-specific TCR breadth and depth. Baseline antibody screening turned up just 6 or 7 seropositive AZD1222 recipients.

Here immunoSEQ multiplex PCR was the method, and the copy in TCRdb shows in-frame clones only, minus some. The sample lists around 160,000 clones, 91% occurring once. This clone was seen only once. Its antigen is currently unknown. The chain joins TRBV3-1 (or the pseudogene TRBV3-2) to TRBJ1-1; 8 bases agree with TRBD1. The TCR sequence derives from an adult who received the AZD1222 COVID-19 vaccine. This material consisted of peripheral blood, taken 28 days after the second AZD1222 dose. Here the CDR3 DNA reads TGTGCCAGCAGCTCGCGGGACAGGCAGAACACTGAAGCTTTCTTT. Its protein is CASSSRDRQNTEAFF.